This entry is about one T cell receptor (beta chain). Its antigen remains unidentified. This specimen belongs to a study of cytomegalovirus exposure and HLA in healthy donors. Study-wide results and caveats: Reports showed the classifier diagnosing cytomegalovirus status with high specificity and sensitivity. Immune exposure data for these donors was limited to CMV serostatus.

The PCR employed 60 Vbeta primers together with 13 Jbeta primers. Repertoires were generated with immunoSEQ multiplex PCR, while TCRdb's copy carries only in-frame clones and drops some. The sample has about 67,000 clones, approximately 92% seen once. The material sequenced was PBMCs. This sequence was found in a woman aged 30 to 39 in good health and CMV-seropositive.

The CDR3 sequence is CASSPSLRGTGELFF. The CDR3 DNA is TGTGCCAGCAGCCCCAGTCTCAGAGGAACCGGGGAGCTGTTTTTT. This rearrangement joins TRBV7-2 to TRBJ2-2; D not certain. The CDR3 loop spans 15 amino acids. The ends were cut back, 5 bases at V and 5 bases at J, with 15 bases in the middle. Germline CDR1 is SGHTA and CDR2 is FQGNSA.